A selection of T cell receptor beta chains follows, all from one sample in a study of cytomegalovirus exposure and HLA in healthy donors. TCRdb keeps only in-frame clones here, not all; method: immunoSEQ multiplex PCR. The sample records about 96,000 clones, over 75% being singletons. The sequencing sample was made of PBMCs. These receptors were obtained from a man between 50 and 59 years old in good health and CMV-seropositive. CDR3s include the opening cysteine and the closing phenylalanine or tryptophan. A D gene is named only where the DNA matches it firmly. Clone size, where shown, is once, few, many, or a class for clones that have expanded.

CASSYYRGPAYNEQFF	TGTGCCAGCAGCTACTACAGGGGGCCAGCCTACAATGAGCAGTTCTTC	TRBV5-6	TRBJ2-1	TRBD1	.
CASSLVQVSHGYTF	TGTGCCAGCAGCTTAGTACAGGTCAGCCATGGCTACACCTTC	TRBV7-9	TRBJ1-2	.	.
CASSSTGELNTGELFF	TGTGCCAGCAGCTCGACAGGGGAATTGAACACCGGGGAGCTGTTTTTT	TRBV7-4	TRBJ2-2	TRBD1	.
CASSMRGGDYGYTF	TGTGCCAGTAGTATGCGGGGGGGAGACTATGGCTACACCTTC	TRBV19	TRBJ1-2	.	few
CASSTTGVGNQPQHF	TGTGCCAGTAGTACGACAGGGGTTGGCAATCAGCCCCAGCATTTT	TRBV19	TRBJ1-5	TRBD1	once
CASMRQTSNYGYTF	TGTGCCAGCATGCGACAGACCTCAAACTATGGCTACACCTTC	TRBV5-6	TRBJ1-2	.	.
CASSKGGGGAGGEQYF	TGTGCCAGCAGCAAAGGCGGAGGGGGCGCCGGGGGCGAGCAGTACTTC	TRBV9	TRBJ2-7	.	once
CASSVASGQPQHF	TGTGCCAGCAGCGTAGCATCCGGTCAGCCCCAGCATTTT	TRBV9	TRBJ1-5	.	once
CASSYANRGASGGYTF	TGTGCCAGCAGTTACGCAAACAGGGGGGCGTCAGGTGGCTACACCTTC	TRBV6-5	TRBJ1-2	TRBD1	.
CASDAGGFSYEQYF	TGTGCCAGCGACGCGGGGGGCTTCTCCTACGAGCAGTACTTC	TRBV2	TRBJ2-7	TRBD2	.
CASTMGGQGMVQPQHF	TGTGCCAGCACAATGGGCGGACAGGGGATGGTTCAGCCCCAGCATTTT	TRBV28	TRBJ1-5	TRBD1	.
CASSLTRDSPRKTQYF	TGTGCCAGCAGCTTGACTCGGGACAGTCCCCGGAAGACCCAGTACTTC	TRBV5-6	TRBJ2-5	TRBD1	.
CASSFGSPGNSYNSPLHF	TGCGCCAGCAGCTTTGGGTCCCCGGGGAACTCCTATAATTCACCCCTCCACTTT	TRBV5-1	TRBJ1-6	.	.
CASSPKVGAWTEAFF	TGTGCCAGCAGCCCGAAGGTGGGGGCCTGGACTGAAGCTTTCTTT	TRBV7-9	TRBJ1-1	.	few
CASSFGVGAGPHYEQYF	TGTGCCAGCAGCTTTGGGGTAGGGGCGGGGCCACACTACGAGCAGTACTTC	TRBV7-2	TRBJ2-7	.	.
CATSRDLGGGPGRQYF	TGTGCCACCAGCAGAGATCTAGGGGGCGGACCAGGCCGGCAGTACTTC	TRBV15	TRBJ2-7	TRBD1	.
CASSPTGQGWTEAFF	TGTGCCAGCAGCCCAACCGGACAGGGGTGGACTGAAGCTTTCTTT	TRBV5-4	TRBJ1-1	TRBD1	once
CAWRGRDWGETQYF	TGTGCCTGGAGAGGCCGGGACTGGGGAGAGACCCAGTACTTC	TRBV30	TRBJ2-5	.	few
CASSQGRWASVTGELFF	TGCGCCAGCAGCCAAGGTAGATGGGCGTCCGTCACCGGGGAGCTGTTTTTT	TRBV4-3	TRBJ2-2	.	few
CASSQSRDSSGNTIYF	TGCGCCAGCAGCCAATCCAGGGATTCCTCTGGAAACACCATATATTTT	TRBV4-3	TRBJ1-3	.	few
CASSPGSIGNYGYTF	TGTGCCAGCAGCCCAGGGTCGATCGGAAACTATGGCTACACCTTC	TRBV14	TRBJ1-2	.	.
CASSYVTRGQKGYTF	TGTGCCAGCAGTTACGTGACCAGGGGGCAGAAAGGCTACACCTTC	TRBV6-5	TRBJ1-2	TRBD1	.
CASSSPTGLINYEQYF	TGTGCCAGCAGCTCCCCTACAGGCCTCATTAATTACGAGCAGTACTTC	TRBV4-2	TRBJ2-7	.	.
CVEGRGGEQYF	TGTGTCGAAGGGCGGGGGGGCGAGCAGTACTTC	TRBV30	TRBJ2-7	TRBD2	.
CASSLVVGRAIMNTEAFF	TGTGCCAGCAGTTTAGTTGTGGGCAGGGCGATAATGAACACTGAAGCTTTCTTT	TRBV27	TRBJ1-1	.	.
CASSIGVNSPLHF	TGTGCCAGTAGTATCGGAGTAAATTCACCCCTCCACTTT	TRBV19	TRBJ1-6	.	.
CASSQAWDSSSYEQYF	TGCGCCAGCAGCCAAGCTTGGGACTCGTCCTCCTACGAGCAGTACTTC	TRBV4-3	TRBJ2-7	.	.